This T cell receptor beta chain derives from a study of beta chain features in type 1 diabetes. All of the isolated RNA was reverse transcribed, so expressed TCRB transcripts were sequenced. Clones were sequenced by immunoSEQ multiplex PCR, and TCRdb holds only the in-frame ones, with some missing. The table records approximately 340,000 clones, roughly 16% of them present only once. The germline V gene has CDR1 MDHEN and CDR2 SYDVKM. This CDR3 is 14 amino acids long. V shed 3 bases and J shed 4 bases, with 9 bases lying between them. The sequence was collected from a woman aged 18-30 years in good health. The chain is built from TRBV28 and TRBJ2-2; D not resolved. The sequenced material came from naive CD4+ T cells from blood. The CDR3 DNA reads as TGTGCCAGCAGTTTCGAGCGAATCACCGGGGAGCTGTTTTTT. This sequence encodes CASSFERITGELFF. Together with reference TRBV28 and TRBJ2-2, the CDR3 gives the full variable domain: DVKVTQSSRYLVKRTGEKVFLECVQDMDHENMFWYRQDPGLGLRLIYFSYDVKMKEKGDIPEGYSVSREKKERFSLILESASTNQTSMYLCASSFERITGELFFGEGSRLTVL.